This T cell receptor (beta chain) came from a study of patients and donors after allogeneic stem cell transplantation. A single record per CDR3 protein comes from TCRdb applying MiXCR to the RT-PCR reads. The sample comprises roughly 880,000 distinct CDR3 sequences, around 17% of which are singletons, and around 6% rests with the top ten. The CDR3 contains 14 residues. J lost 3 bases, V lost 5 bases, and 6 bases had no gene match. CDR1 and CDR2 from the germline V gene are LNHNV and YYDKDF (reference sequence). Material: blood, either unsorted or a sorted T cell fraction (not recorded which). The V call is TRBV15, the J call TRBJ1-2; TRBD1 aligns across 7 bases. The origin of this receptor is a human donor who was either an allogeneic HSCT recipient or a stem cell or donor lymphocyte infusion donor (not recorded which). It is not recorded whose cells these are; they may come from a transplant donor. CDR3 coding DNA: TGTGCCACCAGCGAGGACAGGTTGTACTATGGCTACACCTTC. It is translated as CATSEDRLYYGYTF.